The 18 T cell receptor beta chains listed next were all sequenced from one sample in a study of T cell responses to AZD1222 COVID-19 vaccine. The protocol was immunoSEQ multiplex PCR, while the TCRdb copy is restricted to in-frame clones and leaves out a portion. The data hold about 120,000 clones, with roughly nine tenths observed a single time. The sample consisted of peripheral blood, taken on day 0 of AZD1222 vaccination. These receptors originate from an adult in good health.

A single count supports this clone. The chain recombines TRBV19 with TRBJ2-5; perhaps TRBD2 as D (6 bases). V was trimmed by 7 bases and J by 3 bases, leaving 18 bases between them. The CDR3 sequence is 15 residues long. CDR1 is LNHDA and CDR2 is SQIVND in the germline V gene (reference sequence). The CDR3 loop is CASTLGGGVEETQYF. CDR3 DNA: TGTGCCAGTACCTTGGGAGGCGGAGTTGAAGAGACCCAGTACTTC.

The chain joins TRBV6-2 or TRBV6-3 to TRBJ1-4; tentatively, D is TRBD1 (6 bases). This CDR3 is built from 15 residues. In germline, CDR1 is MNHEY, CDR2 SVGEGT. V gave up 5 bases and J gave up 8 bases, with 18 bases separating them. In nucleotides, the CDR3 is TGTGCCAGCAGTCAAACGAACAGGGTCGGAGAAAAACTGTTTTTT. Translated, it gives CASSQTNRVGEKLFF.

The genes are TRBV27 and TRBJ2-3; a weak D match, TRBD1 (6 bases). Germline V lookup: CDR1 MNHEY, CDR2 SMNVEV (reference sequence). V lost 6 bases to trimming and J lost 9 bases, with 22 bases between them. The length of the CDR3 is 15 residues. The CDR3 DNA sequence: TGTGCCAGCAGATTTATCGCACAAGGGGGTATGACGCAGTATTTT. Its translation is CASRFIAQGGMTQYF.

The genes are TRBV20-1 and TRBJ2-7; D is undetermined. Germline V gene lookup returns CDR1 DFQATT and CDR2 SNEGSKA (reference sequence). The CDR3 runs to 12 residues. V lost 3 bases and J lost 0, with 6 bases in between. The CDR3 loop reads CSASVSSYEQYF. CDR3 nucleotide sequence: TGCAGTGCTAGTGTGTCCTCCTACGAGCAGTACTTC.

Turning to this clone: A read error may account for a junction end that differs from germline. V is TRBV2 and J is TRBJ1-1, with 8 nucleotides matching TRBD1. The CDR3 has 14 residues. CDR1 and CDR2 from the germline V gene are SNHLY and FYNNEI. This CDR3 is CASSKAKWDREAFF. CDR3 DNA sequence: TGTGCCAGCAGTAAAGCGAAGTGGGACAGGGAAGCTTTCTTT.

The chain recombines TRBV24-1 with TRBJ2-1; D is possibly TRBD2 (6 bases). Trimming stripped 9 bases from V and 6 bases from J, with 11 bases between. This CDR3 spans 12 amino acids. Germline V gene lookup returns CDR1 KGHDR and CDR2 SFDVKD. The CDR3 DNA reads TGTGCCACCCAATCCGGGGGCAATGAGCAGTTCTTC. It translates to CATQSGGNEQFF.

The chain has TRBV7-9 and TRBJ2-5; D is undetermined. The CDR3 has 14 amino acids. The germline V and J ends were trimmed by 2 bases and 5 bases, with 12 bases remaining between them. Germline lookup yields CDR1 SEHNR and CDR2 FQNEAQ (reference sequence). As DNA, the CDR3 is TGTGCCAGCAGCTTACCAGTCCTACCTGAGACCCAGTACTTC. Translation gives CASSLPVLPETQYF.

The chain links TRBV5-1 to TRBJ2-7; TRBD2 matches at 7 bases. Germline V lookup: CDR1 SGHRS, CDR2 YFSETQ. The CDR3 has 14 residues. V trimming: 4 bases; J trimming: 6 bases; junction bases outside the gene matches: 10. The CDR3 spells CASSREEAIPEQYF. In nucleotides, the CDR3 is TGCGCCAGCAGCCGGGAGGAGGCTATTCCCGAGCAGTACTTC.

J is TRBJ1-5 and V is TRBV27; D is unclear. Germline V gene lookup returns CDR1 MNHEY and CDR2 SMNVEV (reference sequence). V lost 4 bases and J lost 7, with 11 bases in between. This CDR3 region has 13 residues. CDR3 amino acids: CASSSTILQPQHF. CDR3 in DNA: TGTGCCAGCAGTTCTACGATCTTACAGCCCCAGCATTTT.

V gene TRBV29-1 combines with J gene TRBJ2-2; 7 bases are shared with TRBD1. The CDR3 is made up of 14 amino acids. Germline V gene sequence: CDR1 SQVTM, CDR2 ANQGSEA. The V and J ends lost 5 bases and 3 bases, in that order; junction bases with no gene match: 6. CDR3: CSVIETGYTGELFF. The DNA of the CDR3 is TGCAGCGTTATAGAGACAGGGTACACCGGGGAGCTGTTTTTT.

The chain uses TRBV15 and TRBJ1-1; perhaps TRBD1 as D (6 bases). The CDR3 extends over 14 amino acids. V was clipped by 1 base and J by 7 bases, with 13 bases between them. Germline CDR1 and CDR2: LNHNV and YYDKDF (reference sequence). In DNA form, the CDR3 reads TGTGCCACCAGCAGAGGCACGGGACATCTTGAAGCTTTCTTT. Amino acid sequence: CATSRGTGHLEAFF.

The CDR3 reads CASSNNYSNQPQHF. In nucleotides, the CDR3 is TGTGCCAGCAGTAACAACTATAGCAATCAGCCCCAGCATTTT. The rearrangement links TRBV2 to TRBJ1-5; D uncertain. Germline CDR1 reads SNHLY; CDR2 reads FYNNEI. This CDR3 region has 14 residues. V lost 5 bases to trimming and J lost 0 bases, with 8 bases between them.

This CDR3 is CASSIQSTVDSPEKLFF. Written as DNA, the CDR3 is TGTGCCAGTAGTATACAGTCCACCGTGGACAGCCCTGAAAAACTGTTTTTT. The chain links TRBV19 to TRBJ1-4; tentatively, D is TRBD1 (6 bases). Germline-derived CDR1 and CDR2 are LNHDA and SQIVND (reference sequence). V was shortened by 2 bases and J by 7 bases, with 20 bases between the two germline ends. The CDR3 consists of 17 residues.

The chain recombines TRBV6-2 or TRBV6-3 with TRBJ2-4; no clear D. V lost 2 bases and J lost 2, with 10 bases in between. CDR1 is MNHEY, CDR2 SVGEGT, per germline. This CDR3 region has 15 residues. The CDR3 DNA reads TGTGCCAGCAGTTACCCAAAAGTACCCAAAAACATTCAGTACTTC. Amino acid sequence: CASSYPKVPKNIQYF.

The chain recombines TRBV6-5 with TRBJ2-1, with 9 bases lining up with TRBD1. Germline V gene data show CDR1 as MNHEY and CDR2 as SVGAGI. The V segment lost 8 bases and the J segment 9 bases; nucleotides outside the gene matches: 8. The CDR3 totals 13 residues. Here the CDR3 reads CASLGQGHAEQFF. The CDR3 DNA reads TGTGCCAGCTTGGGACAGGGACACGCTGAGCAGTTCTTC.

The CDR3 DNA reads as TGTGCCAGCAGTTATGGGCGCACCGGGGAGCTGTTTTTT. Amino acid sequence: CASSYGRTGELFF. This rearrangement joins TRBV6-6 to TRBJ2-2; D remains unclear. CDR3 length equals 13 residues. Trimming cost V 3 bases and J 4 bases, with 6 bases left between them. Germline V gene lookup returns CDR1 MNHNY and CDR2 SVGAGI (reference sequence).

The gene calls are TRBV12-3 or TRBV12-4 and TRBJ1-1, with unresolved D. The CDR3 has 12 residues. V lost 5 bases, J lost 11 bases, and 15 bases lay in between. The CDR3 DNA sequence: TGTGCCAGCAGTCTCTCGAAAAGCAGGGCTTTCTTT. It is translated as CASSLSKSRAFF.

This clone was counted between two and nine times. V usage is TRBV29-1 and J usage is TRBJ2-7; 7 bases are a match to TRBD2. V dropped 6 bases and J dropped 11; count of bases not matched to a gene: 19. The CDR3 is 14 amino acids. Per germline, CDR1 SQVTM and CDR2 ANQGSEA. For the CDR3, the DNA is TGCAGCGTCCTAAGCGGGACCGGCATGGAAGGGGAGTACTTC. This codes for CSVLSGTGMEGEYF.